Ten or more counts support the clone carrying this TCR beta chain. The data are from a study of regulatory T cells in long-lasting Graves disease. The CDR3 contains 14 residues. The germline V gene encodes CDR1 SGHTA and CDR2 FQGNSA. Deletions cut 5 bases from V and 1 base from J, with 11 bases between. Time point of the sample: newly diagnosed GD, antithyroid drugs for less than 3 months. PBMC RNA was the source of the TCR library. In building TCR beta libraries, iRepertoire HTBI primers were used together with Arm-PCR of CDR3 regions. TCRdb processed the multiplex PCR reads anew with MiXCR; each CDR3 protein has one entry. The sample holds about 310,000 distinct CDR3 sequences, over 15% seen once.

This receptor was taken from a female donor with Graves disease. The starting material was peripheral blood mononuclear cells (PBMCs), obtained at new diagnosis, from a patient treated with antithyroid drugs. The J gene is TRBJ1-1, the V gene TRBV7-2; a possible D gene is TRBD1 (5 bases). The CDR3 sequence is CASSIGHSNTEAFF. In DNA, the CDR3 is TGTGCCAGCAGCATCGGACATTCGAACACTGAAGCTTTCTTT.